Below, 25 T cell receptor beta chains from the same sample are listed, as sequenced in a study of response to subunit inactivated influenza vaccine. TCRdb itself ran the RT-PCR reads through MiXCR, one entry per CDR3 protein. The data show fewer than 600,000 distinct CDR3 sequences, around 7.7% seen once. Sequenced material: PBMCs from blood, taken less than 25 months after vaccination. These receptors were taken from a man in his fifties or sixties who received an inactivated influenza vaccine.

This clonotype has only a few counts. This chain connects TRBV10-3 to TRBJ2-1; 10 bases match TRBD1. The germline CDR1 and CDR2 sequences are ENHRY and SYGVKD. The CDR3 spans 17 residues. Trimming removed 10 bases from V and 0 bases from J; junction bases left unmatched: 12. As DNA, the CDR3 is TGTGCCACCGGACAGGGGGTTCTACTCTCCTCCTACAATGAGCAGTTCTTC. Translated: CATGQGVLLSSYNEQFF.

This clonotype has a handful of counts. CDR3 amino acids: CASSQGLPRLAGGETQYF. DNA for the CDR3: TGTGCCAGCAGCCAGGGATTGCCGAGACTAGCGGGAGGAGAGACCCAGTACTTC. The chain uses TRBV7-3 and TRBJ2-5, with 13 bases identical to TRBD2. This CDR3 contains 18 residues. Germline CDR1 reads SGHTA; CDR2 reads FQGTGA. V gave up 5 bases and J gave up 4 bases; unmatched junction bases: 13.

This clonotype was recorded many times. The chain recombines TRBV5-6 with TRBJ2-1; D remains unclear. The CDR3 has 15 residues. V dropped 2 bases and J dropped 2 bases, with 11 bases sitting between them. Germline CDR1 SGHDT, CDR2 YYEEEE. This chain's CDR3 is CASSFPISAYNEQFF. DNA of the CDR3: TGTGCCAGCAGCTTCCCGATCAGCGCCTACAATGAGCAGTTCTTC.

This clonotype was seen at least ten times. The chain uses TRBV6-5 and TRBJ2-1; no clear D gene. The V end lost 10 bases, the J end lost 0 bases, and 7 bases lay between the germline ends. Germline-derived CDR1 and CDR2 are MNHEY and SVGAGI. The CDR3 extends over 12 amino acids. The CDR3 loop reads CATGSSYNEQFF. The CDR3 DNA sequence: TGTGCCACGGGTAGCTCCTACAATGAGCAGTTCTTC.

This clonotype was seen a few times. This chain uses TRBV5-1 with TRBJ2-2; 10 nucleotides line up with TRBD1. Germline V gives CDR1 SGHRS, CDR2 YFSETQ. This CDR3 is 16 amino acids long. V lost 4 bases and J lost 4; bases outside the gene matches: 7. The CDR3 DNA reads TGCGCCAGCAGCCCCGACAGGGGGCGCTTCACCGGGGAGCTGTTTTTT. Its translation is CASSPDRGRFTGELFF.

This clonotype was seen only a few times. This chain joins TRBV6-5 and TRBJ2-5, with 8 bases matching TRBD1. The CDR3 has 14 amino acids. The trim removed 0 bases at V and 5 bases at J, leaving 2 bases unmatched. Per germline, CDR1 MNHEY and CDR2 SVGAGI. The CDR3 DNA sequence: TGTGCCAGCAGTTACTCGACAGGGGCGGAGACCCAGTACTTC. This sequence encodes CASSYSTGAETQYF.

This clonotype was seen a few times. This sequence joins TRBV6-5 and TRBJ2-5, with 7 bases identical to TRBD2. This CDR3 region has 16 residues. After removal of 2 bases from V and 2 bases from J, the junction contained 8 bases not matched to a gene. CDR1 and CDR2 (germline): MNHEY, SVGAGI. This CDR3 is CASSYGREHYQETQYF. Here the CDR3 DNA reads TGTGCCAGCAGTTACGGGCGGGAGCACTATCAAGAGACCCAGTACTTC.

This clonotype showed up just a few times. The rearrangement links TRBV7-9 to TRBJ1-1, with D unresolved. V lost 5 bases and J 3 bases, leaving 7 bases between the germline ends. CDR3 length: 12 residues. Per germline, CDR1 SEHNR and CDR2 FQNEAQ (reference sequence). CDR3 protein: CASSPLYTEAFF. CDR3 DNA: TGTGCCAGCAGCCCTTTATACACTGAAGCTTTCTTT.

This clonotype was seen a few times. The rearrangement uses TRBV20-1 and TRBJ2-1; TRBD2 matches 7 bases. The CDR3 is made up of 12 amino acids. V lost 6 bases to trimming and J lost 8 bases; unmatched junction nucleotides: 7. Germline-derived CDR1 and CDR2 are DFQATT and SNEGSKA (reference sequence). The CDR3 loop reads CSAQSSGDEQFF. For the CDR3, the DNA is TGCAGTGCCCAGTCTAGCGGCGATGAGCAGTTCTTC.

This clonotype has only a few counts. The chain recombines TRBV7-6 with TRBJ2-3; D is perhaps TRBD2 (5 bases). The ends were cut back, 5 bases at V and 11 bases at J, with 11 bases in the middle. The germline gives CDR1 SGHVS, CDR2 FNYEAQ. The CDR3 runs 11 residues. The CDR3 coding sequence is TGTGCCAGCAGCCACGGTGCGGGGCAGTATTTT. Its protein product is CASSHGAGQYF.

This clonotype was seen many times. This chain links TRBV7-2 with TRBJ2-1, with no clear D. CDR1 is SGHTA, CDR2 FQGNSA, per germline. The CDR3 is 13 residues long. Deletions cut 4 bases from V and 10 bases from J, with 14 bases between. This chain's CDR3 is CASSSYLATEQFF. The CDR3 coding sequence is TGTGCCAGCAGCTCTTATCTTGCGACAGAGCAGTTCTTC.

The rearrangement joins TRBV7-9 to TRBJ2-5, with a possible D match to TRBD2 (6 bases). The germline V gene encodes CDR1 SEHNR and CDR2 FQNEAQ (reference sequence). Trimming took off 5 bases at V and 1 base at J, with 14 bases between the two ends. The CDR3 is made up of 15 amino acids. CDR3 region: CASSPVGGLQETQYF. CDR3 DNA: TGTGCCAGCAGCCCAGTAGGAGGGCTCCAAGAGACCCAGTACTTC.

This clonotype was detected many times. J is TRBJ2-1 and V is TRBV6-2 or TRBV6-3; unclear D gene. The CDR3 sequence is 14 residues long. From germline, CDR1 is MNHEY and CDR2 SVGEGT. The V end was cut by 6 bases, the J end by 9 bases, with 18 bases between. For the CDR3, the DNA is TGTGCCAGCAGCCCCCAACTCGGAAATACTGAGCAGTTCTTC. This sequence encodes CASSPQLGNTEQFF.

This clonotype was seen repeatedly, ten times or more. The chain employs TRBV5-6 and TRBJ2-1; D is ambiguous. The CDR3 is 15 amino acids. Trimming stripped 4 bases from V and 2 bases from J, with 13 bases between. CDR1 and CDR2 from the germline V gene are SGHDT and YYEEEE. CDR3 nucleotides: TGTGCCAGCAGCCCAGGATGGAAAACCTACAATGAGCAGTTCTTC. Encoded protein: CASSPGWKTYNEQFF.

This clonotype was seen more than once but under ten times. The chain has TRBV21-1 and TRBJ1-2; whether TRBD1, the table's D call, matches the DNA was not checked. TRBV21-1 is a listed pseudogene. This CDR3 is built from 12 residues. The CDR3 nucleotides read TGTGCCAGCCGACCGGGACAGGGAGGCTACACCTTC. This translates into CASRPGQGGYTF.

The chain couples TRBV10-3 to TRBJ1-2, with TRBD1 matching 9 bases. Germline CDR1 ENHRY, CDR2 SYGVKD. With 7 bases clipped from V and 2 bases from J, the junction kept 5 bases outside the gene matches. This CDR3 has 14 amino acids. CDR3 loop: CAIKGQGMNYGYTF. CDR3 coding DNA: TGTGCCATCAAAGGACAGGGGATGAACTATGGCTACACCTTC.

The J gene is TRBJ2-7, the V gene TRBV6-5, with D tentatively TRBD1 (6 bases). The CDR3 loop spans 14 amino acids. The germline CDR1 and CDR2 sequences are MNHEY and SVGAGI. V gave up 3 bases and J gave up 3 bases, with 12 bases separating them. The CDR3 protein is CASSYTLGGYEQYF. CDR3 DNA: TGTGCCAGCAGTTATACTCTAGGGGGCTACGAGCAGTACTTC.

This clonotype occurred many times. V gene TRBV3-1 combines with J gene TRBJ2-7; the match to TRBD2 covers 9 bases. This CDR3 comprises 15 residues. Germline CDR1 LGHDT, CDR2 YNNKEL (reference sequence). Unmatched junction bases numbered 3, after V lost 1 base and J lost 2 bases. The CDR3 is CASSQGAGGAYEQYF. The CDR3, as DNA: TGTGCCAGCAGCCAAGGTGCGGGAGGGGCCTACGAGCAGTACTTC.

The CDR3 sequence is CAISVGGASGNTIYF. CDR3 DNA sequence: TGTGCCATCAGTGTCGGTGGCGCGTCCGGAAACACCATATATTTT. V usage is TRBV10-3 and J usage is TRBJ1-3, with no clear D. The germline V gene encodes CDR1 ENHRY and CDR2 SYGVKD. The CDR3 spans 15 residues. V was shortened by 4 bases and J by 4 bases, with 14 bases between the two germline ends.

This clonotype was picked up a small number of times. This rearrangement joins TRBV11-2 to TRBJ2-5; weak D call: TRBD2 (5 bases). V was cut by 6 bases and J by 5 bases, with 16 bases left in between. There are 14 residues in the CDR3. Germline loops: CDR1 SGHAT, CDR2 FQNNGV. CDR3 sequence: CASRPQEAFETQYF. For the CDR3, the DNA is TGTGCCAGCAGGCCGCAGGAGGCTTTTGAGACCCAGTACTTC.

The chain recombines TRBV12-3 or TRBV12-4 with TRBJ1-4; a possible D gene is TRBD1 (6 bases). The ends were cut back, 3 bases at V and 10 bases at J, with 18 bases in the middle. The CDR3 length is 15 residues. CDR3 amino acids: CASSLDRGAIGKLFF. The CDR3 nucleotides read TGTGCCAGCAGTTTGGACCGGGGGGCCATTGGAAAACTGTTTTTT.

V usage is TRBV10-3 and J usage is TRBJ2-2, with 8 positions matching TRBD1. V dropped 2 bases and J dropped 7; count of bases not matched to a gene: 6. Germline V gene lookup returns CDR1 ENHRY and CDR2 SYGVKD. CDR3 length equals 15 residues. The CDR3 region is CAISERQGSGGELFF. As DNA, the CDR3 is TGTGCCATCAGTGAGAGACAGGGGAGTGGCGGGGAGCTGTTTTTT.

This clonotype was recorded many times. V is TRBV28 and J is TRBJ2-3, with 9 bases fitting TRBD2. The germline gives CDR1 MDHEN, CDR2 SYDVKM. There are 16 residues in the CDR3. Trimming removed 4 bases from V and 2 bases from J; junction bases left unmatched: 7. The CDR3 bases are TGTGCCAGCAGTTCTTTAGCGGGAGTCTCCACAGATACGCAGTATTTT. It specifies CASSSLAGVSTDTQYF.

The rearrangement uses TRBV6-2 or TRBV6-3 and TRBJ2-7; D may be TRBD1 (6 bases). The CDR3 spans 15 residues. CDR1 is MNHEY and CDR2 is SVGEGT in the germline V gene. Trimming removed 0 bases at V and 0 bases at J, with 9 bases between. CDR3 amino acids: CASSYSGGSSYEQYF. The CDR3, as DNA: TGTGCCAGCAGTTACTCAGGGGGTAGCTCCTACGAGCAGTACTTC.

This clonotype was found a few times. The rearrangement joins TRBV28 to TRBJ2-3; the match to TRBD1 covers 8 bases. J gave up 2 bases and V 3 bases, and 7 bases lay outside the gene matches. The CDR3 is 16 amino acids. Germline CDR1 MDHEN, CDR2 SYDVKM. CDR3 region: CASSLLTGAPTDTQYF. CDR3 nucleotides: TGTGCCAGCAGTTTGTTGACAGGGGCCCCCACAGATACGCAGTATTTT.